These 3 T cell receptor beta chains came from one sample sequenced in a study of regulatory T cells in long-lasting Graves disease. Time point denoted: persistent/refractory GD, antithyroid drugs over 5 years with positive TRAb. RNA isolated from PBMCs was used to make the TCR library. With iRepertoire HTBI primers and Arm-PCR of CDR3 regions, TCR beta libraries were built. TCRdb ran MiXCR on the multiplex PCR reads and lists one entry per CDR3 protein. The sample holds some 280,000 distinct CDR3 sequences; 20% to 25% are singletons and the top ten take roughly 50%. The sample was peripheral blood mononuclear cells (PBMCs), taken when the disease was refractory, from a patient treated with antithyroid drugs. These receptors came from a female donor with Graves disease.

This clonotype was picked up a small number of times. This chain uses TRBV5-1 with TRBJ2-2; no firm D call. In germline, CDR1 is SGHRS, CDR2 YFSETQ. This CDR3 spans 13 amino acids. V lost 6 bases to trimming and J lost 6 bases, with 12 bases between them. For the CDR3, the DNA is TGCGCCAGCACTCCCGAAGAGGCCGGGGAGCTGTTTTTT. It encodes CASTPEEAGELFF.

This clonotype has only a few counts. The chain links TRBV6-1 to TRBJ1-5, with D possibly TRBD1 on 5 matching bases. Germline CDR1 and CDR2: MNHNS and SASEGT. The CDR3 length is 15 residues. V lost 6 bases, J lost 1 base, and 13 bases lay in between. CDR3: CASSQGTVSNQPQHF. In DNA, the CDR3 is TGTGCCAGCAGCCAAGGGACGGTCAGCAATCAGCCCCAGCATTTT.

This clonotype was observed at least ten times. The rearrangement uses TRBV7-2 and TRBJ2-5; no clear D gene. The CDR3 is made up of 13 amino acids. Deletions cut 1 base from V and 5 bases from J, with 8 bases between. Germline CDR1 and CDR2: SGHTA and FQGNSA. This CDR3 reads CASSLVLGETQYF. The CDR3 coding sequence is TGTGCCAGCAGCTTAGTTTTGGGCGAGACCCAGTACTTC.